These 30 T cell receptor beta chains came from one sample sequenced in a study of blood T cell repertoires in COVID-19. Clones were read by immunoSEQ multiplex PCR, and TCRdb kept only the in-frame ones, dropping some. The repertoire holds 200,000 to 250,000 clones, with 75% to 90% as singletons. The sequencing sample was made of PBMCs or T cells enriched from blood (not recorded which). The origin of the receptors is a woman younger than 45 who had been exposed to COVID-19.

The CDR3 protein is CASSATGYEQYF. In nucleotides, the CDR3 is TGTGCCAGCAGCGCAACAGGCTACGAGCAGTACTTC. The rearrangement joins TRBV25-1 to TRBJ2-7, with a weak D call TRBD1 (5 bases). V lost 6 bases and J 3 bases, leaving 9 bases between the germline ends. The germline gives CDR1 MGHDK, CDR2 SYGVNS. This CDR3 is built from 12 residues.

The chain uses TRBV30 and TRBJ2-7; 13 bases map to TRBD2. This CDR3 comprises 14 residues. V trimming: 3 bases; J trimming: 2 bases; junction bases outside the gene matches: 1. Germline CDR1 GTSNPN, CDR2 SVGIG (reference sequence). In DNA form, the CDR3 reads TGTGCCTGGAGCGGACTAGCGGGGGCCTACGAGCAGTACTTC. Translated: CAWSGLAGAYEQYF.

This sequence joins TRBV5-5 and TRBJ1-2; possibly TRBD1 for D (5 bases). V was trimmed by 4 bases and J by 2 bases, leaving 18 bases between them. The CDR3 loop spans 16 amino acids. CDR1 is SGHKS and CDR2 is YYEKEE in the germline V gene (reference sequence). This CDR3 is CASSPSLPQGNYGYTF. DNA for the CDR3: TGTGCCAGCAGCCCTAGTCTACCGCAGGGAAACTATGGCTACACCTTC.

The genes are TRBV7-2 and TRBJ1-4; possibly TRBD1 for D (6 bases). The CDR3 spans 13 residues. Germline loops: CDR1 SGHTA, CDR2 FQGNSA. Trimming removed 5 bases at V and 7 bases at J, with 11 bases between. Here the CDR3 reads CASSDRQSEKLFF. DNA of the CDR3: TGTGCCAGCAGCGACAGGCAGAGTGAAAAACTGTTTTTT.

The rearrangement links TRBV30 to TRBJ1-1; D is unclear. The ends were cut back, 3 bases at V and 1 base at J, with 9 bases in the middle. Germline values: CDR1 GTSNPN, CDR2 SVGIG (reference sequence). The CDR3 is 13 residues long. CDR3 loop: CAWRYGRNTEAFF. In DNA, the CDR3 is TGTGCCTGGAGGTACGGTAGGAACACTGAAGCTTTCTTT.

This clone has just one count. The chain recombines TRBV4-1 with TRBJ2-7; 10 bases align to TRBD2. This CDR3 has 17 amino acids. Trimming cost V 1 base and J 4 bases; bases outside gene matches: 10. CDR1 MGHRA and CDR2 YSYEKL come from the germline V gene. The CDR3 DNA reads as TGCGCCAGCAGCCAAGGTTGGGCAGCGGGAGGGCCTTACGAGCAGTACTTC. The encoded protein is CASSQGWAAGGPYEQYF.

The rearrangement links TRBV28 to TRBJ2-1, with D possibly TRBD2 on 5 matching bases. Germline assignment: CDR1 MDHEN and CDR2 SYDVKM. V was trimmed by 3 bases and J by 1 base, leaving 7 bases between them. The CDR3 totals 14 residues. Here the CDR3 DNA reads TGTGCCAGCAGTTTGTCGGGATCCTACAATGAGCAGTTCTTC. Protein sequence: CASSLSGSYNEQFF. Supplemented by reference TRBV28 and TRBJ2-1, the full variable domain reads DVKVTQSSRYLVKRTGEKVFLECVQDMDHENMFWYRQDPGLGLRLIYFSYDVKMKEKGDIPEGYSVSREKKERFSLILESASTNQTSMYLCASSLSGSYNEQFFGPGTRLTVL.

The CDR3 DNA reads TGTGCCACCAGTCGAAGGGGAAGAAACACAGATACGCAGTATTTT. Amino acid sequence: CATSRRGRNTDTQYF. This chain joins TRBV24-1 and TRBJ2-3, with D possibly matching TRBD1 (5 bases). The CDR3 length is 15 residues. Germline V lookup: CDR1 KGHDR, CDR2 SFDVKD. V was shortened by 6 bases and J by 2 bases, with 14 bases between the two germline ends.

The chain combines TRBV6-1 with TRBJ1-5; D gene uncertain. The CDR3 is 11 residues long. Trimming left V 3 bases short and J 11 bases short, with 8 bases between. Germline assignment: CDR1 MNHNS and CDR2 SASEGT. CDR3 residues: CASSEGLTQHF. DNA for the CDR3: TGTGCCAGCAGTGAGGGCCTTACCCAGCATTTT.

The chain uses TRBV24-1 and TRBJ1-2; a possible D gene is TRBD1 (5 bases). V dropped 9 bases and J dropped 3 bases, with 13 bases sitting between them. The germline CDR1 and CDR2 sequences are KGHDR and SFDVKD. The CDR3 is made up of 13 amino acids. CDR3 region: CATSVGGDYGYTF. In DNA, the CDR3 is TGTGCCACCTCCGTCGGGGGTGACTATGGCTACACCTTC.

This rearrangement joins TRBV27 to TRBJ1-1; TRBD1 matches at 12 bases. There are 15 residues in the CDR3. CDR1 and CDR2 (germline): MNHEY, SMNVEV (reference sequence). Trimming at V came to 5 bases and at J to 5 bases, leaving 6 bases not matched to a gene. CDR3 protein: CASSMGQGAGTEAFF. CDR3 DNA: TGTGCCAGCAGTATGGGACAGGGGGCAGGGACTGAAGCTTTCTTT.

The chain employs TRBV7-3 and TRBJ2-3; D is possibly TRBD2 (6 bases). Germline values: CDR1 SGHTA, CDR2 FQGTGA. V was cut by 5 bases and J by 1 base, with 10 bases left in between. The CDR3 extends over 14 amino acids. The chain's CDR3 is CASSPGLRTDTQYF. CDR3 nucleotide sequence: TGTGCCAGCAGCCCGGGACTCCGCACAGATACGCAGTATTTT. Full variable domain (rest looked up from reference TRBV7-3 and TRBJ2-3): GAGVSQTPSNKVTEKGKYVELRCDPISGHTALYWYRQSLGQGPEFLIYFQGTGAADDSGLPNDRFFAVRPEGSVSTLKIQRTERGDSAVYLCASSPGLRTDTQYFGPGTRLTVL.

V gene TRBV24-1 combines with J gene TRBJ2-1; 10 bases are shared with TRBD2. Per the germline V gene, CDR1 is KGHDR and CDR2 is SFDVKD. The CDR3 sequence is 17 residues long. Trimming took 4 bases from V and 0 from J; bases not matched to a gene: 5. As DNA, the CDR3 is TGTGCCACCAGTGAGTCGGGACTAGCGAGCTCCTACAATGAGCAGTTCTTC. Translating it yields CATSESGLASSYNEQFF.

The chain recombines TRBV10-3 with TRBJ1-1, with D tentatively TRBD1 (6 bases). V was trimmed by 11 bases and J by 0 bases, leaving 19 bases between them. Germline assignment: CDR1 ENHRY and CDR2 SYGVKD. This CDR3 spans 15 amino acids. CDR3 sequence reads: CAAGQYFTMNTEAFF. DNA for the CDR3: TGTGCCGCCGGACAGTATTTCACCATGAACACTGAAGCTTTCTTT.

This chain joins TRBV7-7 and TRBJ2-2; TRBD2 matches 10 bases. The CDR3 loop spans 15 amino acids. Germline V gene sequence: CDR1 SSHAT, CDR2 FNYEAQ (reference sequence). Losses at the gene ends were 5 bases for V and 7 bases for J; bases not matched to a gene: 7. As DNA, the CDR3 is TGTGCCAGCAGCCCTCTAGCGGGAGCGGGCGGGGAGCTGTTTTTT. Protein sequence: CASSPLAGAGGELFF.

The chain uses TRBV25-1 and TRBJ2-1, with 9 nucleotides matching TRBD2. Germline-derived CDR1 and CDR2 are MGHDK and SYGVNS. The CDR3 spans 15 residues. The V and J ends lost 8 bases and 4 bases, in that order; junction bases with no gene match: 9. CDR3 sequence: CASSPLAGIYNEQFF. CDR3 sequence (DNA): TGTGCCAGCTCCCCTCTAGCGGGGATATACAATGAGCAGTTCTTC.

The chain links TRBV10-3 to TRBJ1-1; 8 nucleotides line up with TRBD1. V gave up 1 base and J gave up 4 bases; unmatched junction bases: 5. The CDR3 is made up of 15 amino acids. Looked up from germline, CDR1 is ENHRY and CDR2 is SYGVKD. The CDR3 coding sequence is TGTGCCATCAGTGAGTTCTTAGGACAGGGCACTGAAGCTTTCTTT. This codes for CAISEFLGQGTEAFF.

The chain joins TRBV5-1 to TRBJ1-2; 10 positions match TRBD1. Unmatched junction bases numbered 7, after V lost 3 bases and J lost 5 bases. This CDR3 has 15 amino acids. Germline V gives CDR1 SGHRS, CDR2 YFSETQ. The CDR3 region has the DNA TGCGCCAGCAGCTGGGGACAGGGGATCGGTTATGGCTACACCTTC. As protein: CASSWGQGIGYGYTF.

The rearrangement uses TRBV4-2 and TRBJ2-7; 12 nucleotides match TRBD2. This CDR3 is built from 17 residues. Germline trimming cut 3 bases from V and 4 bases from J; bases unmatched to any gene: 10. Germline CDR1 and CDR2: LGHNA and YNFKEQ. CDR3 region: CASSHFRRTSGNYEQYF. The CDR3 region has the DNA TGTGCCAGCAGCCATTTTCGAAGGACTAGCGGGAATTACGAGCAGTACTTC.

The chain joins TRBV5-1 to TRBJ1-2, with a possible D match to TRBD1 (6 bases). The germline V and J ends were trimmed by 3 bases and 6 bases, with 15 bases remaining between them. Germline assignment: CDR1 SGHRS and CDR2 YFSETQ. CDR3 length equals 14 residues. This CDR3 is CASSSGGGANGYTF. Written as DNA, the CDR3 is TGCGCCAGCAGCTCCGGTGGGGGGGCGAATGGCTACACCTTC.

CDR3 DNA sequence: TGTGCCAGCAGAAAAGGGGTCCAGCCCCAGCATTTT. Protein: CASRKGVQPQHF. This rearrangement joins TRBV12-3 or TRBV12-4 to TRBJ1-5; maybe TRBD1 (5 bases). V lost 6 bases, J lost 7 bases, and 10 bases lay in between. The CDR3 spans 12 residues.

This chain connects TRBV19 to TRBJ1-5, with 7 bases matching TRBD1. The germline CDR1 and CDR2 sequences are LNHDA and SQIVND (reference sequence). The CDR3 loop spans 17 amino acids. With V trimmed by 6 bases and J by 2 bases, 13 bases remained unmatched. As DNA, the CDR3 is TGTGCCAGTAGGTCGGGACAGTTGATTCTGGGCAATCAGCCCCAGCATTTT. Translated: CASRSGQLILGNQPQHF. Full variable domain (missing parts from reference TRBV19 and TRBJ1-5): DGGITQSPKYLFRKEGQNVTLSCEQNLNHDAMYWYRQDPGQGLRLIYYSQIVNDFQKGDIAEGYSVSREKKESFPLTVTSAQKNPTAFYLCASRSGQLILGNQPQHFGDGTRLSIL.

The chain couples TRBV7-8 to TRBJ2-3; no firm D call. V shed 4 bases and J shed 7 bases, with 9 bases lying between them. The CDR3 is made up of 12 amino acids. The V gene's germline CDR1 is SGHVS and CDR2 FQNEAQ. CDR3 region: CASSSAHNTQYF. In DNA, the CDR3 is TGTGCCAGCAGCTCTGCGCATAATACGCAGTATTTT.

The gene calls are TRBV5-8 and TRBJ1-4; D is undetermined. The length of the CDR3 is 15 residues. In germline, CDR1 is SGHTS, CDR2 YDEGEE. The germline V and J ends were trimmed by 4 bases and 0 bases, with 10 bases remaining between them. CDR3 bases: TGTGCCAGCAGCCCCGGGATCTCAACTAATGAAAAACTGTTTTTT. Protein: CASSPGISTNEKLFF.

The CDR3 here is CASSYSKTGISPLHF. In DNA form, the CDR3 reads TGTGCCAGCAGTTACTCAAAAACAGGGATCTCACCCCTCCACTTT. V is TRBV6-5 and J is TRBJ1-6; possible D gene TRBD1, 6 bases. From germline, CDR1 is MNHEY and CDR2 SVGAGI. V lost 0 bases and J lost 10, with 13 bases in between. The CDR3 consists of 15 residues.

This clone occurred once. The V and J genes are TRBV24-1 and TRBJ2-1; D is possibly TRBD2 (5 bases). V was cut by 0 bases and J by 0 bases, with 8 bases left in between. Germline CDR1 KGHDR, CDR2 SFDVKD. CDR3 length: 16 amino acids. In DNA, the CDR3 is TGTGCCACCAGTGATTTGCATGGAGGCTCCTACAATGAGCAGTTCTTC. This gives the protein CATSDLHGGSYNEQFF.

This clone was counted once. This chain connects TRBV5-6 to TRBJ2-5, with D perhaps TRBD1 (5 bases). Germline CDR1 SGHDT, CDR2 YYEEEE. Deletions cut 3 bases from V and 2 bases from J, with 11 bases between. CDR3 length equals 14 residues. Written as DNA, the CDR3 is TGTGCCAGCAGCTACTCAGGGTATCAAGAGACCCAGTACTTC. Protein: CASSYSGYQETQYF.

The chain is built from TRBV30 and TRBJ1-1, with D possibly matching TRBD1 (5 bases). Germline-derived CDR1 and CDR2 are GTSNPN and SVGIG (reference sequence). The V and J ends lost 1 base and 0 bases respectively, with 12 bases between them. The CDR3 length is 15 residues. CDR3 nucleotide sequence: TGTGCCTGGAGTGCAACGACAGCCCTGAACACTGAAGCTTTCTTT. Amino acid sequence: CAWSATTALNTEAFF.

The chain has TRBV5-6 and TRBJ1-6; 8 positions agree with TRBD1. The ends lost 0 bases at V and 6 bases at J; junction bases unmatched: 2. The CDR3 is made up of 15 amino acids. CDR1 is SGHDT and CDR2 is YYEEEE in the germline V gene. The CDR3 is CASSLGQGANSPLHF. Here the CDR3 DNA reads TGTGCCAGCAGCTTGGGTCAGGGGGCTAATTCACCCCTCCACTTT.

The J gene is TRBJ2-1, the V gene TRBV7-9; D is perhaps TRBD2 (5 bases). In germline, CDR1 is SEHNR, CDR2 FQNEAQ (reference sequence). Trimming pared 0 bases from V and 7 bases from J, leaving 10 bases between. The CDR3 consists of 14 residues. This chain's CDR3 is CASSLASALNEQFF. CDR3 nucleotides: TGTGCCAGCAGCTTAGCTAGCGCCCTTAATGAGCAGTTCTTC.